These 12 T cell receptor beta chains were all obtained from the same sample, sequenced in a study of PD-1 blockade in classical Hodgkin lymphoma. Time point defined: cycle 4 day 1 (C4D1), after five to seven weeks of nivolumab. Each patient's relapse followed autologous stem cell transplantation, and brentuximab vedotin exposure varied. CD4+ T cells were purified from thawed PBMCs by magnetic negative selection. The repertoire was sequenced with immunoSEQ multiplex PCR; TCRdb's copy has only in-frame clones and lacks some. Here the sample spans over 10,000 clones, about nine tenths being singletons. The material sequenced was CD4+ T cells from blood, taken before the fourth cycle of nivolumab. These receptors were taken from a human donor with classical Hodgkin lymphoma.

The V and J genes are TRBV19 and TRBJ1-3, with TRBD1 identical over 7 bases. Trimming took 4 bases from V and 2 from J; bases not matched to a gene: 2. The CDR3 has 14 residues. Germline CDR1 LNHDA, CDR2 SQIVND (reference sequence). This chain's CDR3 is CASSTGTAGNTIYF. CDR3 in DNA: TGTGCCAGTAGTACGGGGACAGCTGGAAACACCATATATTTT.

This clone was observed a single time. The CDR3 is CASSLDTASGGYTF. DNA of the CDR3: TGCGCCAGCAGCTTAGACACGGCCTCGGGCGGCTACACCTTC. The genes are TRBV5-1 and TRBJ1-2, with D uncertain. V lost 2 bases to trimming and J lost 8 bases, with 16 bases between them. Germline V CDR1 and CDR2: SGHRS, YFSETQ. The CDR3 spans 14 residues.

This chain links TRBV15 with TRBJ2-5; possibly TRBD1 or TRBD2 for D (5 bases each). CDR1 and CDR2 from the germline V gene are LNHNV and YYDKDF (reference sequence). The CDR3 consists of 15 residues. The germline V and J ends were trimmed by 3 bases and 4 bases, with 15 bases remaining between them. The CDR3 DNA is TGTGCCACCAGCAGGGGGGTGGGGGTTCGAGAGACCCAGTACTTC. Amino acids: CATSRGVGVRETQYF.

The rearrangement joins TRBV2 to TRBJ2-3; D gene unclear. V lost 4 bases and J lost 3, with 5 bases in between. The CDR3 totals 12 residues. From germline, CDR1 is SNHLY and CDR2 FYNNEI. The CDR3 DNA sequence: TGTGCCAGCAGTGTATGGACAGATACGCAGTATTTT. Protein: CASSVWTDTQYF.

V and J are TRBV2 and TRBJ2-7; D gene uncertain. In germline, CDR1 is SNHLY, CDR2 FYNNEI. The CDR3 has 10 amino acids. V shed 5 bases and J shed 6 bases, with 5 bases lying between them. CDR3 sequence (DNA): TGTGCCAGCAGTTTCATCGAGCAGTACTTC. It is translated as CASSFIEQYF.

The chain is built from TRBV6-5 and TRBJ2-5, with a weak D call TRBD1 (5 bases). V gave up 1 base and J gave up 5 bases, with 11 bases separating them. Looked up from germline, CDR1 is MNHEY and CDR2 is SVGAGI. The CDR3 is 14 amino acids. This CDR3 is CASSYLGVGETQYF. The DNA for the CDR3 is TGTGCCAGCAGTTACTTAGGGGTTGGGGAGACCCAGTACTTC.

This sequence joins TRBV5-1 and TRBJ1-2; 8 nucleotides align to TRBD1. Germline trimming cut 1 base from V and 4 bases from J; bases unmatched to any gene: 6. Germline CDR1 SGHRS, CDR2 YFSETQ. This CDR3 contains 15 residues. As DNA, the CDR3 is TGCGCCAGCAGCTTGAGGCCCAGGGGGCCCTATGGCTACACCTTC. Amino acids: CASSLRPRGPYGYTF.

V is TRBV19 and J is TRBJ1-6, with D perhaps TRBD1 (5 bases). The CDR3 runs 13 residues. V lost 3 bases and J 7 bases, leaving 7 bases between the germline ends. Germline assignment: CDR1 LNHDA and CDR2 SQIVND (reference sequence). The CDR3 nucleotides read TGTGCCAGTAGTATTCAGGGAAATTCACCCCTCCACTTT. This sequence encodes CASSIQGNSPLHF.

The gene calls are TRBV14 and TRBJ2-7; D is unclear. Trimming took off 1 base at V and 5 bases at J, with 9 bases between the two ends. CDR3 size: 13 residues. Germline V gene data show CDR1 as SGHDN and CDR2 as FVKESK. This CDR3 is CASSQAKFNEQYF. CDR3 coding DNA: TGTGCCAGCAGCCAAGCTAAGTTCAACGAGCAGTACTTC.

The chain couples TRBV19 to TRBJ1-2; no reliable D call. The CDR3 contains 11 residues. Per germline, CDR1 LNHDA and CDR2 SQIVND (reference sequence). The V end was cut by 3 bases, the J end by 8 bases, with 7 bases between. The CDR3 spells CASSIEGGYTF. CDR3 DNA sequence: TGTGCCAGTAGTATTGAAGGGGGCTACACCTTC.

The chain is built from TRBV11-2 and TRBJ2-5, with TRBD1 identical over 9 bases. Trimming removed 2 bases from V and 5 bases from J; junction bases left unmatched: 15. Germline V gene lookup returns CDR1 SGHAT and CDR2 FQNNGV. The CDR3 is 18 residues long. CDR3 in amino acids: CASSLYFRGQGIQETQYF. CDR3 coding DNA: TGTGCCAGCAGCTTATATTTCCGTGGACAGGGGATTCAGGAGACCCAGTACTTC.

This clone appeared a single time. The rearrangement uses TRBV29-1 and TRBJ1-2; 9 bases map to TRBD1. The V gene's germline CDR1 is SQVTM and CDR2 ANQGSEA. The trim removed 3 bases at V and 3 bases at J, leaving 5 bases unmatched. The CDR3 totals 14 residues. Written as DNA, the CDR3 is TGCAGCGTTGACTGGACAGGGGCGGACTATGGCTACACCTTC. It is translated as CSVDWTGADYGYTF.